The present T cell receptor (beta chain) was sequenced within a study of shared clonotypes between healthy human individuals. The CDR3 spans 15 residues. Germline lookup yields CDR1 GTSNPN and CDR2 SVGIG (reference sequence). Trimming removed 0 bases at V and 0 bases at J, with 12 bases between. The method was immunoSEQ multiplex PCR; TCRdb's version includes in-frame clones alone and lacks a portion of them. The table records about 87,000 clones, about 45% of them present only once. The sample holds a few counts of this clone. The chain couples TRBV30 to TRBJ2-7, with no clear D. Sequenced input: PBMCs. The receptor was derived from a middle-aged woman in good health. Some clones in this sample may be carry-over from other donors' samples. The CDR3, as DNA: TGTGCCTGGAGTGTATTCCGGCGCCTCTCCTACGAGCAGTACTTC. It translates to CAWSVFRRLSYEQYF.